The clone carrying this TCR beta chain was observed a few times. Its antigen is unidentified. V lost 0 bases, J lost 1 base, and 7 bases lay in between. The CDR3 loop spans 14 amino acids. Germline-derived CDR1 and CDR2 are SGHRS and YFSETQ. The entry originates in a study of cytomegalovirus exposure and HLA in healthy donors. Amplification used 60 Vbeta primers and 13 Jbeta primers. Measured with immunoSEQ multiplex PCR; TCRdb has only the in-frame clones, and not every one. The repertoire holds under 200,000 clones, around 68% seen once, with 1.4% to 1.5% in the top ten. Study results and caveats: Indistinguishable V segments, including TRBV6-2 and TRBV6-3, were excluded. Later analysis showed most CMV-associated TCR beta chains appearing HLA-restricted.

The rearrangement links TRBV5-1 to TRBJ1-1; D not certain. Sequencing was performed on PBMCs. The receptor comes from a man in his fifties or sixties in good health and CMV-seronegative. The CDR3 loop reads CASSLGRWNTEAFF. The CDR3 nucleotides read TGCGCCAGCAGCTTGGGCAGATGGAACACTGAAGCTTTCTTT.